The present TCR beta chain was sequenced within a study of T-cell memory formation after mild COVID-19. Germline loops: CDR1 KGHDR, CDR2 SFDVKD. J was trimmed by 6 bases and V by 2 bases; bases with no gene match: 8. The CDR3 spans 16 residues. TCRdb reprocessed the 5' RACE reads with MiXCR, giving one entry per CDR3 protein. In the table there are approximately 240,000 distinct CDR3 sequences, roughly 17% of which are singletons. This clonotype was seen repeatedly, ten times or more. The chain combines TRBV24-1 with TRBJ2-1; 8 nucleotides align to TRBD1. This clonotype was obtained from a man between 18 and 29 years old who had mild COVID-19 (a few samples of this study predate the infection). Cell type and time point are not known. Sequencing was performed on PBMCs or a T cell subset sorted from them (not recorded which). CDR3 DNA: TGTGCCACCAGTGATTCGAGGCAGGGGGCAAGCAATGAGCAGTTCTTC. It codes for CATSDSRQGASNEQFF.